The 21 T cell receptor beta chains below all came from one sample that was sequenced in a study of cytomegalovirus exposure and HLA in healthy donors. Sequencing used immunoSEQ multiplex PCR; TCRdb keeps in-frame clones, though not all of them. The sample consists of some 70,000 clones, around four fifths of them appearing once. Sequenced material: PBMCs. These receptors were taken from a young man in good health and CMV-seronegative.

This chain links TRBV19 with TRBJ1-2; possibly TRBD1 for D (5 bases). The CDR3 is 15 amino acids. The germline CDR1 and CDR2 sequences are LNHDA and SQIVND (reference sequence). The V end lost 6 bases, the J end lost 0 bases, and 14 bases lay between the germline ends. This CDR3 reads CASRLKEGTNYGYTF. CDR3 DNA: TGTGCCAGTAGGCTAAAGGAGGGGACTAACTATGGCTACACCTTC.

The V and J genes are TRBV27 and TRBJ2-6; 9 bases are shared with TRBD1. The CDR3 is made up of 16 amino acids. V trimming: 4 bases; J trimming: 4 bases; junction bases outside the gene matches: 5. CDR1 and CDR2 from the germline V gene are MNHEY and SMNVEV (reference sequence). CDR3 loop: CASSWLQGAGANVLTF. The CDR3 nucleotides are TGTGCCAGCAGTTGGTTACAGGGGGCAGGGGCCAACGTCCTGACTTTC.

The V call is TRBV2, the J call TRBJ2-7; maybe TRBD1 (5 bases). The CDR3 consists of 13 residues. Trimming took 5 bases from V and 3 from J, leaving 11 bases between them. CDR1 SNHLY and CDR2 FYNNEI come from the germline V gene. CDR3: CASSRDSFYEQYF. Written as DNA, the CDR3 is TGTGCCAGCAGTAGAGACAGTTTCTACGAGCAGTACTTC.

The chain carries TRBV14 and TRBJ1-6; possible D gene TRBD1, 5 bases. Germline V lookup: CDR1 SGHDN, CDR2 FVKESK. V was cut by 4 bases and J by 14 bases, with 18 bases left in between. The CDR3 sequence is 14 residues long. CDR3 sequence (DNA): TGTGCCAGCAGCCCCGGCGGGGGACCCGGGTCCCTCCACTTT. Translating gives CASSPGGGPGSLHF.

The genes are TRBV11-2 and TRBJ2-3, with D perhaps TRBD2 (6 bases). The V and J ends lost 1 base and 0 bases respectively, with 8 bases between them. The germline CDR1 and CDR2 sequences are SGHAT and FQNNGV. CDR3 length: 15 amino acids. The CDR3 loop reads CASSLGGTSTDTQYF. The CDR3 coding sequence is TGTGCCAGCAGCTTAGGAGGGACTAGCACAGATACGCAGTATTTT.

The J gene is TRBJ2-7, the V gene TRBV5-5; 10 bases agree with TRBD1. Looked up from germline, CDR1 is SGHKS and CDR2 is YYEKEE (reference sequence). The V gene end was trimmed by 3 bases and the J gene end by 1 base; junction bases not matched to a gene: 1. CDR3 length: 14 residues. CDR3 coding DNA: TGTGCCAGCAGCTGGACAGGGGGTTCCTACGAGCAGTACTTC. Its translation is CASSWTGGSYEQYF.

The chain joins TRBV28 to TRBJ1-1; D is ambiguous. Deletions cut 6 bases from V and 2 bases from J, with 7 bases between. CDR3 size: 12 residues. Germline V gene sequence: CDR1 MDHEN, CDR2 SYDVKM. This CDR3 reads CASSVYNTEAFF. CDR3 bases: TGTGCCAGCAGCGTTTATAACACTGAAGCTTTCTTT.

The chain combines TRBV6-5 with TRBJ2-7; 10 bases align to TRBD2. The CDR3 is made up of 16 amino acids. Germline V gene data show CDR1 as MNHEY and CDR2 as SVGAGI. The ends lost 0 bases at V and 7 bases at J; junction bases unmatched: 9. The CDR3 loop is CASSYSLAGPTLEQYF. The CDR3 region has the DNA TGTGCCAGCAGTTACTCACTAGCGGGGCCCACCCTAGAGCAGTACTTC.

The chain is built from TRBV29-1 and TRBJ1-1, with D tentatively TRBD1 (6 bases). The CDR3 is 13 amino acids. Germline V lookup: CDR1 SQVTM, CDR2 ANQGSEA. The V gene lost 7 bases and the J gene lost 5 bases, with 17 bases spanning the gap. This CDR3 reads CSALGGARTEAFF. CDR3 coding DNA: TGCAGCGCCCTGGGGGGGGCGCGAACTGAAGCTTTCTTT.

V and J are TRBV4-1 and TRBJ2-6; D might be TRBD2 (5 bases). Germline CDR1 MGHRA, CDR2 YSYEKL. The CDR3 has 15 amino acids. With 4 bases removed from V and 3 bases from J, the gap between germline ends came to 10 bases. This chain's CDR3 is CASSPEEVGANVLTF. CDR3 nucleotide sequence: TGCGCCAGCAGCCCCGAGGAGGTTGGGGCCAACGTCCTGACTTTC.

The chain links TRBV19 to TRBJ2-5; no firm D call. CDR3 length: 13 amino acids. Looked up from germline, CDR1 is LNHDA and CDR2 is SQIVND (reference sequence). V was trimmed by 0 bases and J by 5 bases, leaving 7 bases between them. DNA of the CDR3: TGTGCCAGTAGTATAGATCTCCCCGAGACCCAGTACTTC. It translates to CASSIDLPETQYF.

This chain uses TRBV7-9 with TRBJ2-1, with D possibly being TRBD2 (5 bases). The length of the CDR3 is 15 residues. The germline V gene has CDR1 SEHNR and CDR2 FQNEAQ (reference sequence). Trimming cost V 1 base and J 0 bases, with 7 bases left between them. The CDR3 DNA follows: TGTGCCAGCAGCTTAGTCGGACTCTCCTACAATGAGCAGTTCTTC. Amino acid sequence: CASSLVGLSYNEQFF.

This sequence joins TRBV5-4 and TRBJ1-4; 12 bases align to TRBD1. The V gene's germline CDR1 is SGHNT and CDR2 YYREEE (reference sequence). V was pared by 4 bases and J by 8 bases, with 6 bases of the junction left unmatched. This CDR3 has 15 amino acids. Written as DNA, the CDR3 is TGTGCCAGCAGCCCAGGGGGACAGGGGGCAGAAAAACTGTTTTTT. Translating gives CASSPGGQGAEKLFF. The full variable domain, its missing parts supplied by reference TRBV5-4 and TRBJ1-4, is ETGVTQSPTHLIKTRGQQVTLRCSSQSGHNTVSWYQQALGQGPQFIFQYYREEENGRGNFPPRFSGLQFPNYSSELNVNALELDDSALYLCASSPGGQGAEKLFFGSGTQLSVL.

This chain joins TRBV5-4 and TRBJ1-1; 8 bases line up with TRBD1. CDR3 size: 13 residues. Germline lookup yields CDR1 SGHNT and CDR2 YYREEE (reference sequence). The junction had 4 bases not matched to a gene; V was cut back by 1 base and J by 8 bases. CDR3 amino acids: CASSLWGQEEAFF. CDR3 in DNA: TGTGCCAGCAGCTTGTGGGGACAGGAGGAAGCTTTCTTT.

This chain joins TRBV11-2 and TRBJ2-5, with 8 positions matching TRBD1. The V gene end was trimmed by 5 bases and the J gene end by 5 bases; junction bases not matched to a gene: 10. The length of the CDR3 is 15 residues. Per the germline V gene, CDR1 is SGHAT and CDR2 is FQNNGV. CDR3 residues: CASSQGAGGRETQYF. CDR3 in DNA: TGTGCCAGCAGCCAGGGGGCAGGGGGCCGGGAGACCCAGTACTTC.

The gene calls are TRBV28 and TRBJ1-1, with TRBD1 matching 8 bases. The CDR3 extends over 16 amino acids. CDR1 is MDHEN and CDR2 is SYDVKM in the germline V gene. V was clipped by 5 bases and J by 3 bases; unmatched bases: 11. CDR3 sequence (DNA): TGTGCCAGCAGTCCATCCGCCGGACAGGGTGACACTGAAGCTTTCTTT. Its translation: CASSPSAGQGDTEAFF.

The chain uses TRBV5-8 and TRBJ1-1; 9 positions match TRBD1. Looked up from germline, CDR1 is SGHTS and CDR2 is YDEGEE. V lost 6 bases to trimming and J lost 3 bases; unmatched junction nucleotides: 6. This CDR3 is 14 amino acids long. The CDR3 sequence is CASTRDRAYTEAFF. The CDR3 DNA reads as TGTGCCAGCACCCGGGACAGGGCGTACACTGAAGCTTTCTTT.

The rearrangement links TRBV14 to TRBJ1-4; tentative D call: TRBD1 (5 bases). The CDR3 totals 15 residues. V was trimmed by 1 base and J by 7 bases, leaving 13 bases between them. The V gene's germline CDR1 is SGHDN and CDR2 FVKESK. The CDR3 protein is CASSQGITGAEKLFF. CDR3 nucleotides: TGTGCCAGCAGCCAAGGGATAACTGGGGCTGAAAAACTGTTTTTT.

This clone turned up a few times. For the CDR3, the DNA is TGTGCCAGCAGCCCGGGACAGGGTTATCAGCCCCAGCATTTT. This codes for CASSPGQGYQPQHF. The chain is built from TRBV5-6 and TRBJ1-5, with 9 bases lining up with TRBD1. This CDR3 comprises 14 residues. In germline, CDR1 is SGHDT, CDR2 YYEEEE. J lost 5 bases, V lost 4 bases, and 4 bases had no gene match.

The chain joins TRBV27 to TRBJ1-1; D not certain. Germline lookup yields CDR1 MNHEY and CDR2 SMNVEV (reference sequence). Trimming removed 5 bases from V and 2 bases from J, with 9 bases in between. CDR3 size: 13 residues. The CDR3 bases are TGTGCCAGCAGTCCACAGACCAACACTGAAGCTTTCTTT. Protein sequence: CASSPQTNTEAFF.

The CDR3 bases are TGTGCCAGCAGCGGTACCGGGACAGGGGAAGAGACCCAGTACTTC. Amino acid sequence: CASSGTGTGEETQYF. This chain joins TRBV9 and TRBJ2-5, with 10 bases aligning to TRBD1. Germline V gene lookup returns CDR1 SGDLS and CDR2 YYNGEE. The CDR3 consists of 15 residues. V was pared by 3 bases and J by 3 bases, with 5 bases of the junction left unmatched.